These T cell receptor beta chains were read from a single sample in a study of T cell changes during pregnancy in multiple sclerosis. Clones were sequenced by immunoSEQ multiplex PCR, and TCRdb holds only the in-frame ones, with some missing. The table shows approximately 130,000 clones, with 93% occurring only once. This specimen consisted of peripheral blood, obtained before pregnancy. The source of these receptors is a female donor with multiple sclerosis, enrolled in a pregnancy study. Both conserved end residues are part of each CDR3. Fields, in order: clone size, V gene, J gene, D gene, CDR3 DNA, CDR3 protein. D genes are given only for firm matches. Clone size is stated in some rows and not others, as once, few, many or a class when expanded.

>-|TRBV6-5|TRBJ1-1|TRBD1
TGTGCCAGCAGCAAACAAGGGGGCGCTGAAGCTTTCTTT
CASSKQGGAEAFF
>once|TRBV7-8|TRBJ2-3|-
TGTGCCAGCGGGGGGGCCGGAGATACGCAGTATTTT
CASGGAGDTQYF
>-|TRBV7-9|TRBJ2-1|TRBD2
TGTGCCAGCAGCCCCTGGGGCGGGGGAGTTCAGTTCTTC
CASSPWGGGVQFF
>-|TRBV7-3|TRBJ1-2|TRBD1
TGTGCCAGCAGCTTAGCGGCAGGGGGTTATGGCTACACCTTC
CASSLAAGGYGYTF
>-|TRBV18|TRBJ2-7|-
TGTGCCAGCTCACCACTTCCCCGGGGGAGTGTCAACGAGCAGTACTTC
CASSPLPRGSVNEQYF
>once|TRBV10-2|TRBJ1-2|-
TGCGCCAGCAGTGGGATCAGGGATGGCTACACCTTC
CASSGIRDGYTF
>-|TRBV19|TRBJ2-6|-
TGTGCCAGTAGTATCCTGGGAACAGGGCCCTCTGGGGCCAACGTCCTGACTTTC
CASSILGTGPSGANVLTF
>-|TRBV29-1|TRBJ1-1|-
TGCAGCGGTTCACGGGAGAACACTGAAGCTTTCTTT
CSGSRENTEAFF
>-|TRBV28|TRBJ1-3|-
TGTGCCAGCAGTCCCCCCCAGGTCCGTGGAAACACCATATATTTT
CASSPPQVRGNTIYF
>-|TRBV5-5|TRBJ1-4|TRBD1
TGTGCCAGCCGATTGGGGACAGGGACCAATGAAAAACTGTTTTTT
CASRLGTGTNEKLFF
>-|TRBV7-9|TRBJ2-2|TRBD2
TGTGCCAGCAGACCACCCCCCCGGGGAGGGGTTAACACCGGGGAGCTGTTTTTT
CASRPPPRGGVNTGELFF
>-|TRBV9|TRBJ1-1|-
TGTGCCAGCAGCCACACAGGGAACACTGAAGCTTTCTTT
CASSHTGNTEAFF
>-|TRBV6-6|TRBJ2-2|TRBD2
TGTGCCAGCAGAGGGACTAGCGGTTCCACCGGGGAGCTGTTTTTT
CASRGTSGSTGELFF
>-|TRBV30|TRBJ2-3|TRBD2
TGTGCCTGGAGCCTGGGGGGGACTAGCGGTCTGTCGTATTTT
CAWSLGGTSGLSYF
>-|TRBV25-1|TRBJ1-1|-
TGTGCCAGCAGTGTTCCTTTCGGGGGATCGGGAAAAGCTTTCTTT
CASSVPFGGSGKAFF
>-|TRBV30|TRBJ2-2|-
TGTGCCTGGAGAGCTTTTAACGCGAACACCGGGGAGCTGTTTTTT
CAWRAFNANTGELFF
>-|TRBV12-5|TRBJ2-3|-
TGTGCTAGTGGTTCCTCCAGGGGGGAGGTCGGCACAGATACGCAGTATTTT
CASGSSRGEVGTDTQYF
>once|TRBV6-5|TRBJ2-3|TRBD2
TGTGCCAGCAGTTACGGGGCGGGGGGGGTGCCAGATACGCAGTATTTT
CASSYGAGGVPDTQYF
>-|TRBV15|TRBJ2-1|TRBD1
TGTGCCACCAGCAGAGGCCGGGACAGGGGTTACAATGAGCAGTTCTTC
CATSRGRDRGYNEQFF
>once|TRBV5-8|TRBJ2-3|TRBD1
TGTGCCAGCAGCTTGGAACAGGGGATTACAGATACGCAGTATTTT
CASSLEQGITDTQYF
>-|TRBV4-1|TRBJ2-7|-
TGCGCCAGCAAACAACAGGAGGAGGGACCTTCCTACGAGCAGTACTTC
CASKQQEEGPSYEQYF
>-|TRBV11-2|TRBJ2-7|TRBD2
TGTGCCAGCAGCTTAGGGAGAGCGGGGTCTCGCAACTACGAGCAGTACTTC
CASSLGRAGSRNYEQYF
>-|TRBV7-6|TRBJ2-5|TRBD2
TGTGTCACGGGAGGGTACCAAGAGACCCAGTACTTC
CVTGGYQETQYF
>-|TRBV10-3|TRBJ2-3|-
TGTGCCATCAGTGGGGGTATGGGACTTCCCACAGATACGCAGTATTTT
CAISGGMGLPTDTQYF
>-|TRBV10-3|TRBJ1-1|TRBD1
TGTGCCATCAGTTCGACAGGGGGCTACAGGAACACTGAAGCTTTCTTT
CAISSTGGYRNTEAFF
>-|TRBV18|TRBJ2-7|-
TGTGCCAGCTCACCGATCGGGAGATCCTACGAGCAGTACTTC
CASSPIGRSYEQYF
>-|TRBV9|TRBJ2-2|TRBD2
TGTGCCAGCAGCGTCGCTAGCGGGAGGAACACCGGGGAGCTGTTTTTT
CASSVASGRNTGELFF
>-|TRBV18|TRBJ1-5|TRBD1
TGTGCCAGCTCACGAAAGACAGGGCCTAATCAGCCCCAGCATTTT
CASSRKTGPNQPQHF
>once|TRBV5-1|TRBJ2-1|TRBD2
TGCGCCAGCAGCTTGGTAACTAGCGGGGGATTGTACAATGAGCAGTTCTTC
CASSLVTSGGLYNEQFF
>-|TRBV15|TRBJ2-7|TRBD1
TGTGCCACCAGCAGAGATTCGGGACAGGGCTACGAGCAGTACTTC
CATSRDSGQGYEQYF
>-|TRBV18|TRBJ2-3|-
TGTGCCAGCTCACCACCCGGTCAGGGGAGCACAGATACGCAGTATTTT
CASSPPGQGSTDTQYF
>once|TRBV11-2|TRBJ1-6|-
TGTGCCAGCAGCTTAGACTCTAATTCACCCCTCCACTTT
CASSLDSNSPLHF
>-|TRBV15|TRBJ2-1|-
TGTGCCACCAGCAGAGATGAGGTAGCAGACGAGCAGTTCTTC
CATSRDEVADEQFF
>-|TRBV7-6|TRBJ2-7|-
TGTGCCAGCAGCTTAGCAGAGGGGCAGGGGACCTACGAGCAGTACTTC
CASSLAEGQGTYEQYF
>-|TRBV5-8|TRBJ2-2|-
TGTGCCAGCACCAAACTGAAAACTAGGACTCGGACCGGGGAGCTGTTTTTT
CASTKLKTRTRTGELFF
>-|TRBV18|TRBJ1-2|-
TGTGCCAGCTCCCAAGACGGAGCCCACACTAGCAGTTATGGCTACACCTTC
CASSQDGAHTSSYGYTF
>-|TRBV7-9|TRBJ1-4|TRBD1
TGTGCCAGCAGCTTCGGGACAGGGGCGGGCGAAAAACTGTTTTTT
CASSFGTGAGEKLFF
>-|TRBV28|TRBJ1-1|TRBD1
TGTGCCAGCAGTTTACCCGGGACAGCCGGGGAGGCTTTCTTT
CASSLPGTAGEAFF
>once|TRBV9|TRBJ2-5|-
TGTGCCAGCAGCGTAGCTACAGGGCCCCAAGAGACCCAGTACTTC
CASSVATGPQETQYF
>-|TRBV9|TRBJ2-3|-
TGTGCCAGCAGCCGGGGAGTAACTCTAAGCACAGATACGCAGTATTTT
CASSRGVTLSTDTQYF
>-|TRBV19|TRBJ2-2|TRBD2
TGTGCCAGTAGTAGACTAGCGGGGGTTACCTCCGGTGGGGAGCTGTTTTTT
CASSRLAGVTSGGELFF
>-|TRBV6-1|TRBJ2-5|-
TGTGCCAGCAGATACCAGGGGAAAGAGACCCAGTACTTC
CASRYQGKETQYF
>-|TRBV15|TRBJ1-5|-
TGTGCCACCAGCAGAGATCCCGATCAGCCCCAGCATTTT
CATSRDPDQPQHF
>once|TRBV13|TRBJ2-3|-
TGTGCCAGCAGCTCCCGCGTGGGCGAGGGGGCAGATACGCAGTATTTT
CASSSRVGEGADTQYF
>once|TRBV15|TRBJ2-1|-
TGTGCCACCAGCAGAGGTGCCCCTGCTGAGGCGGACAATGAGCAGTTCTTC
CATSRGAPAEADNEQFF
>-|TRBV6-6|TRBJ1-6|-
TGTGCCAGCAGTTATGAGTATAATTCACCCCTCCACTTT
CASSYEYNSPLHF
>-|TRBV19|TRBJ1-5|-
TGTGCCAGTAGTATGACAGGATATAATCAGCCCCAGCATTTT
CASSMTGYNQPQHF
>-|TRBV7-2|TRBJ2-7|TRBD2
TGTGCCAGCAGCCTGTCTAGCGGTTCTTCCTACGAGCAGTACTTC
CASSLSSGSSYEQYF
>-|TRBV21-1|TRBJ2-4|-
TGTGCCAGCAGCCCGGGAGTACACATTCAGTACTTC
CASSPGVHIQYF
>-|TRBV7-2|TRBJ1-2|-
TGTGCCAGCAGCTTAGCCAGGGATGGTAGGGGCTACACCTTC
CASSLARDGRGYTF
>-|TRBV29-1|TRBJ2-3|-
TGCAGCGTTGGGGCAACGCCAGATACGCAGTATTTT
CSVGATPDTQYF
>-|TRBV28|TRBJ2-5|TRBD1
TGTGCCACCCTAAACGACAGGGAAGAGACCCAGTACTTC
CATLNDREETQYF
>once|TRBV18|TRBJ1-2|-
TGTGCCAGCTCACCACAGGGGAAGAGCTATGGCTACACCTTC
CASSPQGKSYGYTF
>-|TRBV6-9|TRBJ2-7|-
TGTGCCAGCAGTTATTCGAAATCCGAGAGGGCCTACGAGCAGTACTTC
CASSYSKSERAYEQYF
>-|TRBV7-3|TRBJ2-3|TRBD2
TGTGCCAGCAGCCCATTAGCGGGAGGACGCACAGATACGCAGTATTTT
CASSPLAGGRTDTQYF